This passage covers 6 T cell receptor beta chains from one sample sequenced in a study of T cell repertoires in cytomegalovirus infection. TCRdb fed the reads into MiXCR, producing one record per CDR3 protein. The table includes more than 150,000 distinct CDR3 sequences, more than 15% detected once. Sequencing input: CD8+ T cells from PBMCs. The receptor set was obtained from a human donor in good health (CMV status not recorded). Some clones in this sample may be carry-over from other donors' samples.

Here the CDR3 reads CASTLTDSQETQYF. In DNA form, the CDR3 reads TGTGCCAGCACCTTGACGGACAGCCAAGAGACCCAGTACTTC. The V and J genes are TRBV6-2 or TRBV6-3 and TRBJ2-5, with D tentatively TRBD1 (6 bases). The CDR3 consists of 14 residues. Germline V gene lookup returns CDR1 MNHEY and CDR2 SVGEGT. The V end was cut by 7 bases, the J end by 1 base, with 13 bases between.

This clonotype was seen a handful of times. The V call is TRBV15, the J call TRBJ2-1, with a weak D call TRBD1 (6 bases). CDR1 LNHNV and CDR2 YYDKDF come from the germline V gene (reference sequence). The CDR3 runs to 13 residues. V lost 0 bases to trimming and J lost 16 bases, with 16 bases between them. For the CDR3, the DNA is TGTGCCACCAGCAGAGATCTTTTCAGGGGCCTTTTCTTC. As protein: CATSRDLFRGLFF.

V gene TRBV12-3 or TRBV12-4 combines with J gene TRBJ1-1, with D tentatively TRBD1 (5 bases). The CDR3 is 13 residues long. Trimming removed 7 bases at V and 5 bases at J, with 14 bases between. The CDR3 nucleotides are TGTGCCAGCACCCCTTGGGGGGGTACTGAAGCTTTCTTT. This gives the protein CASTPWGGTEAFF.

This clonotype was counted a few times. The chain links TRBV6-2 or TRBV6-3 to TRBJ1-1, with D possibly being TRBD1 (6 bases). Trimming took off 6 bases at V and 4 bases at J, with 18 bases between the two ends. CDR3 length: 15 amino acids. CDR1 is MNHEY, CDR2 SVGEGT, per germline. The CDR3 DNA follows: TGTGCCAGCAGGTCCATACAGGGACTGGGCACTGAAGCTTTCTTT. It translates to CASRSIQGLGTEAFF.

In its sample, this clonotype was seen a few times. The chain couples TRBV7-8 to TRBJ2-5, with 7 bases matching TRBD1. This CDR3 comprises 16 residues. CDR1 SGHVS and CDR2 FQNEAQ come from the germline V gene. J lost 3 bases, V lost 2 bases, and 9 bases had no gene match. The CDR3 reads CASSLSPGQIEETQYF. The CDR3 nucleotides are TGTGCCAGCAGCTTAAGCCCGGGACAGATAGAAGAGACCCAGTACTTC.

This clonotype was counted only a few times. The V call is TRBV7-2, the J call TRBJ2-2, with 7 positions matching TRBD2. The CDR3 sequence is 18 residues long. Germline V gene data show CDR1 as SGHTA and CDR2 as FQGNSA. V was clipped by 2 bases and J by 5 bases; unmatched bases: 14. The CDR3 loop is CASSLRGRLAELTGELFF. The CDR3 DNA sequence: TGTGCCAGCAGCTTAAGAGGGCGACTAGCAGAACTTACCGGGGAGCTGTTTTTT.